This passage covers 27 T cell receptor beta chains from one sample sequenced in a study of CD8 T cells in Susac syndrome. A quantity of about 0.5 to 1 ug RNA underwent reverse transcription using random hexamers. Using its own MiXCR run on the immunoSEQ multiplex PCR reads, TCRdb lists one record per CDR3 protein. The data show some 190,000 distinct CDR3 sequences, 90% to 95% seen once. Sequenced: CD4+ T cells from PBMCs. The receptors originated from a human donor in good health.

This clonotype was detected only once. The CDR3 sequence is CASSVGPGPGDTQYF. CDR3 sequence (DNA): TGTGCCAGCAGCGTAGGTCCGGGTCCGGGAGATACGCAGTATTTT. The chain is built from TRBV9 and TRBJ2-3, with unresolved D. Germline values: CDR1 SGDLS, CDR2 YYNGEE. Trimming pared 0 bases from V and 5 bases from J, leaving 13 bases between. The CDR3 totals 15 residues.

This sequence joins TRBV9 and TRBJ2-7; D assignment may be TRBD1 or TRBD2 (6 bases each). Germline CDR1 is SGDLS and CDR2 is YYNGEE. The CDR3 spans 15 residues. The V end was cut by 3 bases, the J end by 5 bases, with 18 bases between. The CDR3 spells CASSAFEGGDDEQYF. In DNA form, the CDR3 reads TGTGCCAGCAGCGCCTTCGAGGGGGGAGACGACGAGCAGTACTTC.

The rearrangement uses TRBV12-3 or TRBV12-4 and TRBJ1-5; D gene ambiguous. The ends were cut back, 4 bases at V and 14 bases at J, with 15 bases in the middle. This CDR3 is 12 amino acids long. CDR3 DNA sequence: TGTGCCAGCAGTTCAACTGAAGGGCCGAAGCATTTT. Translation gives CASSSTEGPKHF.

In its sample, this clonotype was seen once. V is TRBV12-3 or TRBV12-4 and J is TRBJ2-5; TRBD2 might be the D (7 bases). V lost 3 bases to trimming and J lost 5 bases, with 10 bases between them. This CDR3 is built from 13 residues. DNA for the CDR3: TGTGCCAGCAGTTTGGGGGGGCCCGAGACCCAGTACTTC. Encoded protein: CASSLGGPETQYF.

The gene calls are TRBV6-5 and TRBJ2-5, with TRBD1 identical over 10 bases. Germline-derived CDR1 and CDR2 are MNHEY and SVGAGI. This CDR3 contains 14 residues. Losses at the gene ends were 6 bases for V and 5 bases for J; bases not matched to a gene: 6. The CDR3 DNA reads TGTGCCAGCAGCACGACAGGGGGCAGGGAGACCCAGTACTTC. Translation: CASSTTGGRETQYF.

This chain links TRBV18 with TRBJ2-4; a weak D match, TRBD1 (5 bases). Germline CDR1 reads KGHSH; CDR2 reads LQKENI. The CDR3 spans 14 residues. V lost 5 bases to trimming and J lost 8 bases, with 16 bases between them. The CDR3 DNA reads as TGTGCCAGCTCAACCGGACCAGGGTTGTACATTCAGTACTTC. Translating it yields CASSTGPGLYIQYF. The full variable domain, with the rest looked up from reference TRBV18 and TRBJ2-4, is NAGVMQNPRHLVRRRGQEARLRCSPMKGHSHVYWYRQLPEEGLKFMVYLQKENIIDESGMPKERFSAEFPKEGPSILRIQQVVRGDSAAYFCASSTGPGLYIQYFGAGTRLSVL.

This clonotype was counted a single time. This chain uses TRBV29-1 with TRBJ2-7; 9 bases fit TRBD1. Germline CDR1 reads SQVTM; CDR2 reads ANQGSEA. This CDR3 comprises 15 residues. V shed 4 bases, J shed 6 bases, and the junction held 13 bases outside the gene matches. CDR3 region: CSVGIRGTGLLEQYF. In DNA, the CDR3 is TGCAGCGTTGGTATTAGGGGGACAGGGCTACTCGAGCAGTACTTC.

The V call is TRBV14, the J call TRBJ2-1; TRBD1 or TRBD2 may be the D gene (6 bases each). The CDR3 length is 13 residues. Trimming pared 5 bases from V and 4 bases from J, leaving 9 bases between. Germline values: CDR1 SGHDN, CDR2 FVKESK. CDR3 DNA: TGTGCCAGCAGCGGGGGGCCGTACAATGAGCAGTTCTTC. Amino acid sequence: CASSGGPYNEQFF.

This clonotype appeared a single time. This chain links TRBV7-2 with TRBJ2-1; D is perhaps TRBD2 (6 bases). Trimming left V 6 bases short and J 7 bases short, with 19 bases between. Germline CDR1 is SGHTA and CDR2 is FQGNSA. The CDR3 is 15 residues long. The CDR3 region has the DNA TGTGCCAGCAGTCCGGACTACGGAACTATTAATGAGCAGTTCTTC. This codes for CASSPDYGTINEQFF.

V usage is TRBV12-3 or TRBV12-4 and J usage is TRBJ1-2; D gene ambiguous. The CDR3 has 12 residues. The germline V and J ends were trimmed by 7 bases and 8 bases, with 14 bases remaining between them. The CDR3 spells CASTPHTRGYTF. CDR3 sequence (DNA): TGTGCCAGCACGCCCCATACGAGGGGCTACACCTTC.

The chain employs TRBV29-1 and TRBJ2-3, with 9 positions matching TRBD1. Per germline, CDR1 SQVTM and CDR2 ANQGSEA. The V gene end was trimmed by 6 bases and the J gene end by 2 bases; junction bases not matched to a gene: 6. This CDR3 has 14 residues. The CDR3: CSVAGTGYTDTQYF. The CDR3 coding sequence is TGCAGCGTGGCCGGGACAGGGTACACAGATACGCAGTATTTT.

The V gene is TRBV5-1, the J gene TRBJ2-1; D tentatively fits TRBD1 or TRBD2 (5 bases each). This CDR3 region has 14 residues. Looked up from germline, CDR1 is SGHRS and CDR2 is YFSETQ. V was trimmed by 5 bases and J by 5 bases, leaving 14 bases between them. CDR3: CASSQQGRDNEQFF. The CDR3 coding sequence is TGCGCCAGCAGTCAGCAGGGACGCGACAATGAGCAGTTCTTC. Full variable domain (remainder filled in from reference TRBV5-1 and TRBJ2-1): KAGVTQTPRYLIKTRGQQVTLSCSPISGHRSVSWYQQTPGQGLQFLFEYFSETQRNKGNFPGRFSGRQFSNSRSEMNVSTLELGDSALYLCASSQQGRDNEQFFGPGTRLTVL.

The V and J genes are TRBV7-9 and TRBJ1-5; TRBD1 matches at 8 bases. J lost 0 bases, V lost 0 bases, and 4 bases had no gene match. Germline CDR1 and CDR2: SEHNR and FQNEAQ (reference sequence). CDR3 size: 17 residues. The CDR3 region has the DNA TGTGCCAGCAGCTTAGCCCGGACAGGGAATAGCAATCAGCCCCAGCATTTT. As protein: CASSLARTGNSNQPQHF.

The chain carries TRBV6-5 and TRBJ2-3; possible D gene TRBD1, 6 bases. Germline V gene data show CDR1 as MNHEY and CDR2 as SVGAGI. Trimming took 0 bases from V and 6 from J, leaving 10 bases between them. The CDR3 length is 14 residues. The CDR3 DNA sequence: TGTGCCAGCAGTTACTCGATTGGGGGCGATACGCAGTATTTT. It is translated as CASSYSIGGDTQYF.

The chain uses TRBV12-3 or TRBV12-4 and TRBJ2-4; 8 nucleotides match TRBD2. The V and J ends lost 1 base and 10 bases, in that order; junction bases with no gene match: 3. The CDR3 runs to 13 residues. CDR3 in amino acids: CASSLGRGGIQYF. The DNA for the CDR3 is TGTGCCAGCAGTTTAGGCCGGGGGGGGATTCAGTACTTC.

The chain uses TRBV29-1 and TRBJ1-2; possible D gene TRBD1, 5 bases. CDR1 and CDR2 from the germline V gene are SQVTM and ANQGSEA. V was trimmed by 4 bases and J by 4 bases, leaving 22 bases between them. This CDR3 has 16 amino acids. CDR3 sequence: CSVAAAGQGRSYGYTF. CDR3 DNA: TGCAGCGTTGCGGCGGCCGGTCAGGGTAGAAGCTATGGCTACACCTTC.

The CDR3 protein is CAWSVVSGVNEQFF. CDR3 DNA sequence: TGTGCCTGGAGTGTAGTGAGCGGGGTTAATGAGCAGTTCTTC. The chain employs TRBV30 and TRBJ2-1; 7 nucleotides match TRBD2. Germline CDR1 reads GTSNPN; CDR2 reads SVGIG (reference sequence). V dropped 0 bases and J dropped 7; count of bases not matched to a gene: 6. This CDR3 spans 14 amino acids.

This CDR3 is CASSQDPRGTYGYTF. The CDR3 DNA sequence: TGCGCCAGCAGCCAAGACCCCCGGGGAACCTATGGCTACACCTTC. This chain uses TRBV4-3 with TRBJ1-2; D gene unclear. Germline V gene lookup returns CDR1 LGHNA and CDR2 YSLEER. The CDR3 runs to 15 residues. V was clipped by 0 bases and J by 4 bases, with 12 bases between them.

V and J are TRBV24-1 and TRBJ2-1; D might be TRBD2 (6 bases). CDR3 size: 17 residues. V was cut by 4 bases and J by 4 bases, with 19 bases left in between. CDR1 is KGHDR and CDR2 is SFDVKD in the germline V gene. CDR3 in amino acids: CATSDRVRDAIYNEQFF. The CDR3 DNA reads TGTGCCACCAGTGACCGAGTGCGGGACGCCATATACAATGAGCAGTTCTTC.

V usage is TRBV20-1 and J usage is TRBJ2-1; no definite D call. Trimming pared 3 bases from V and 6 bases from J, leaving 3 bases between. The germline V gene has CDR1 DFQATT and CDR2 SNEGSKA (reference sequence). The CDR3 extends over 10 amino acids. The CDR3 DNA reads as TGCAGTGCTAGGGCCAATGAGCAGTTCTTC. Its translation: CSARANEQFF.

This clonotype was seen just once. The chain employs TRBV20-1 and TRBJ2-3; 8 positions match TRBD2. V was clipped by 5 bases and J by 1 base; unmatched bases: 11. The CDR3 runs 16 residues. Germline lookup yields CDR1 DFQATT and CDR2 SNEGSKA (reference sequence). CDR3 sequence reads: CSARPGGSSGTDTQYF. Written as DNA, the CDR3 is TGCAGTGCTCGACCGGGAGGGTCGTCCGGCACAGATACGCAGTATTTT.

This rearrangement joins TRBV20-1 to TRBJ1-1; possible D gene TRBD1, 5 bases. CDR3 length: 16 amino acids. The germline V and J ends were trimmed by 5 bases and 7 bases, with 26 bases remaining between them. Germline assignment: CDR1 DFQATT and CDR2 SNEGSKA (reference sequence). The CDR3 coding sequence is TGCAGTGCTGCGGACCAGGGCACTCTCAAGTGGGGTGAAGCTTTCTTT. Translating it yields CSAADQGTLKWGEAFF.

The rearrangement joins TRBV12-3 or TRBV12-4 to TRBJ1-5; D is possibly TRBD1 (5 bases). The V end was cut by 0 bases, the J end by 6 bases, with 21 bases between. There are 18 residues in the CDR3. As DNA, the CDR3 is TGTGCCAGCAGTTTAGCGCCTCGCCCGGGGGTTGGTCCTCAGCCCCAGCATTTT. This sequence encodes CASSLAPRPGVGPQPQHF.

This chain links TRBV2 with TRBJ2-2; D remains ambiguous. CDR3 size: 15 residues. Trimming stripped 3 bases from V and 0 bases from J, with 8 bases between. Germline CDR1 and CDR2: SNHLY and FYNNEI. The CDR3 DNA reads TGTGCCAGCAGTGACAAGCGATCGAACACCGGGGAGCTGTTTTTT. Translation gives CASSDKRSNTGELFF.

CDR3 nucleotides: TGCAGTGCTAGGGGGCGGACGAGCAATCAGCCCCAGCATTTT. Its protein product is CSARGRTSNQPQHF. The chain has TRBV20-1 and TRBJ1-5; a possible D gene is TRBD1 (5 bases). The germline V gene encodes CDR1 DFQATT and CDR2 SNEGSKA (reference sequence). V was pared by 3 bases and J by 1 base, with 10 bases between. This CDR3 spans 14 amino acids.

This CDR3 reads CASLRDRNTGELFF. The CDR3 nucleotides read TGTGCCAGCCTCCGGGACAGAAACACCGGGGAGCTGTTTTTT. The chain recombines TRBV27 with TRBJ2-2, with 7 bases aligning to TRBD1. The ends lost 8 bases at V and 2 bases at J; junction bases unmatched: 5. CDR3 size: 14 residues. Germline V lookup: CDR1 MNHEY, CDR2 SMNVEV (reference sequence).

The chain is built from TRBV5-1 and TRBJ1-2, with 9 nucleotides matching TRBD1. The CDR3 consists of 14 residues. In germline, CDR1 is SGHRS, CDR2 YFSETQ. Trimming at V came to 2 bases and at J to 8 bases, leaving 7 bases not matched to a gene. CDR3 sequence: CASSFGTGFRGYTF. The CDR3 DNA reads as TGCGCCAGCAGCTTTGGGACAGGGTTCAGGGGCTACACCTTC.